This TCR beta chain derives from a study of blood T cell repertoires in COVID-19. Method: immunoSEQ multiplex PCR; TCRdb's copy keeps in-frame clones and lacks some. The sample has over 200,000 clones; roughly 80% are singletons. This clone was seen only a few times. CDR3 length: 16 amino acids. V gave up 7 bases and J gave up 1 base, with 16 bases separating them. Germline-derived CDR1 and CDR2 are SEHNR and FQNEAQ (reference sequence). This sequence joins TRBV7-9 and TRBJ2-2, with a possible D match to TRBD1 (6 bases). Sequences were obtained from PBMCs or T cells enriched from blood (not recorded which). The receptor was derived from a man in his 60s who had recovered from COVID-19. The CDR3 DNA sequence: TGTGCCAGCAATACTTACAGGGCCCTGAACACCGGGGAGCTGTTTTTT. This translates into CASNTYRALNTGELFF.